One sample yielded the 15 T cell receptor beta chains listed below, sequenced in a study of shared clonotypes between healthy human individuals. Assay: immunoSEQ multiplex PCR; the TCRdb copy retains only in-frame clones and omits some. The repertoire holds about 870,000 clones, with more than 85% as singletons. Terminally differentiated effector memory CD45RA+ cells were left out of the naive CD8 fraction, which was CD45RO-negative and positively selected for CCR7. Specimen: naive CD8+ T cells sorted from blood. The receptor set was obtained from a man younger than 40 in good health.

The rearrangement links TRBV7-3 to TRBJ2-1; D tentatively reads TRBD1 or TRBD2 (5 bases each). In germline, CDR1 is SGHTA, CDR2 FQGTGA. The CDR3 is 15 residues long. V was shortened by 4 bases and J by 0 bases, with 10 bases between the two germline ends. The CDR3 DNA follows: TGTGCCAGCAGCTCGGGACCAAGCTCCTACAATGAGCAGTTCTTC. As protein: CASSSGPSSYNEQFF.

This chain connects TRBV7-8 to TRBJ2-5; tentative D call: TRBD2 (6 bases). The germline V and J ends were trimmed by 3 bases and 9 bases, with 14 bases remaining between them. This CDR3 has 13 residues. Germline V CDR1 and CDR2: SGHVS, FQNEAQ. DNA of the CDR3: TGTGCCAGCAGCTTGGGAGGAGGCGGGCCCCAGTACTTC. It codes for CASSLGGGGPQYF.

This clone showed up just once. J is TRBJ2-1 and V is TRBV5-4; D not certain. The CDR3 has 12 amino acids. CDR1 is SGHNT, CDR2 YYREEE, per germline (reference sequence). V was trimmed by 5 bases and J by 9 bases, leaving 12 bases between them. CDR3 sequence: CASSPTGSEQFF. CDR3 DNA: TGTGCCAGCAGTCCCACGGGCAGTGAGCAGTTCTTC.

This rearrangement joins TRBV4-1 to TRBJ1-5; no definite D call. The V and J ends lost 4 bases and 11 bases respectively, with 21 bases between them. The V gene's germline CDR1 is MGHRA and CDR2 YSYEKL. The CDR3 loop spans 15 amino acids. CDR3 DNA: TGCGCCAGCAGCCGAACACAGACGAACCCCTCGTCCCAGCATTTT. Translation: CASSRTQTNPSSQHF.

The chain is built from TRBV7-2 and TRBJ2-7; 9 bases map to TRBD2. Germline V gene lookup returns CDR1 SGHTA and CDR2 FQGNSA. Trimming removed 3 bases from V and 2 bases from J; junction bases left unmatched: 5. The CDR3 sequence is 15 residues long. Here the CDR3 reads CASSLTSGSTYEQYF. CDR3 sequence (DNA): TGTGCCAGCAGCTTGACTAGCGGTTCCACCTACGAGCAGTACTTC.

The genes are TRBV28 and TRBJ2-5; 7 nucleotides match TRBD2. The germline V gene encodes CDR1 MDHEN and CDR2 SYDVKM. The CDR3 spans 12 residues. The V and J ends lost 7 bases and 9 bases, in that order; junction bases with no gene match: 8. The CDR3 DNA reads as TGTGCCAGCACCCAAGCGGGGCAGGCCCAGTACTTC. Translating gives CASTQAGQAQYF.

V and J are TRBV10-2 and TRBJ2-1; 10 bases agree with TRBD1. The CDR3 length is 16 residues. With V trimmed by 5 bases and J by 2 bases, 6 bases remained unmatched. Germline CDR1 reads WSHSY; CDR2 reads SAAADI. This CDR3 reads CASSSRDRGPYNEQFF. The CDR3 region has the DNA TGCGCCAGCAGTAGCCGCGACAGGGGGCCCTACAATGAGCAGTTCTTC.

The chain joins TRBV27 to TRBJ2-5, with D tentatively TRBD1 (5 bases). The ends were cut back, 2 bases at V and 3 bases at J, with 13 bases in the middle. The CDR3 loop spans 15 amino acids. CDR1 is MNHEY and CDR2 is SMNVEV in the germline V gene (reference sequence). CDR3 residues: CASSLAVGVEETQYF. The CDR3 DNA reads TGTGCCAGCAGTTTAGCGGTAGGGGTGGAAGAGACCCAGTACTTC.

This clone was observed a few times. The CDR3 is CASSLLGTGGSTGAFF. The CDR3 bases are TGTGCCAGCAGTTTATTGGGGACAGGGGGTTCAACAGGAGCTTTCTTT. The V call is TRBV27, the J call TRBJ1-1; 11 positions agree with TRBD1. CDR1 is MNHEY, CDR2 SMNVEV, per germline (reference sequence). Trimming cost V 1 base and J 10 bases; bases outside gene matches: 11. The CDR3 is 16 residues long.

V gene TRBV7-9 combines with J gene TRBJ2-7; D is unresolved. Germline loops: CDR1 SEHNR, CDR2 FQNEAQ (reference sequence). This CDR3 is built from 13 residues. V lost 8 bases, J lost 4 bases, and 15 bases lay in between. CDR3 nucleotides: TGTGCCAGCGTAACTTTCGAAAAATACGAGCAGTACTTC. This encodes CASVTFEKYEQYF.

The chain has TRBV29-1 and TRBJ2-1; possible D gene TRBD1, 5 bases. The CDR3 spans 12 residues. Germline V gene lookup returns CDR1 SQVTM and CDR2 ANQGSEA. V lost 7 bases and J lost 12, with 19 bases in between. The DNA for the CDR3 is TGCAGCGACGGGCTTGTGGCTAGGGGGCAGTTCTTC. Translation: CSDGLVARGQFF.

The V call is TRBV5-6, the J call TRBJ2-2; D ambiguous. Germline-derived CDR1 and CDR2 are SGHDT and YYEEEE. Trimming took off 1 base at V and 4 bases at J, with 5 bases between the two ends. The CDR3 has 13 amino acids. This CDR3 reads CASSLSRTGELFF. As DNA, the CDR3 is TGTGCCAGCAGCTTGTCTCGCACCGGGGAGCTGTTTTTT.

In the case of this clone: Other DNA sequences in the same sample also yield this CDR3. The J gene is TRBJ2-3, the V gene TRBV9, with no clear D. Germline V lookup: CDR1 SGDLS, CDR2 YYNGEE. CDR3 length equals 14 residues. V was shortened by 0 bases and J by 0 bases, with 5 bases between the two germline ends. The CDR3 bases are TGTGCCAGCAGCGTAGATACTAGCACAGATACGCAGTATTTT. Amino acids: CASSVDTSTDTQYF.

In this sample, this clone turned up once. This sequence joins TRBV23-1 and TRBJ1-1; 10 nucleotides agree with TRBD1. TRBV23-1 is given ORF status, its function remaining uncertain. The CDR3 is made up of 17 amino acids. V was pared by 4 bases and J by 0 bases, with 8 bases of the junction left unmatched. CDR3 in amino acids: CASSPRDRGYMNTEAFF. The CDR3 bases are TGCGCCAGCAGTCCCCGGGACAGGGGATACATGAACACTGAAGCTTTCTTT.

The V call is TRBV29-1, the J call TRBJ2-7; perhaps TRBD1 as D (6 bases). The germline CDR1 and CDR2 sequences are SQVTM and ANQGSEA. The V gene lost 5 bases and the J gene lost 5 bases, with 13 bases spanning the gap. The CDR3 covers 12 residues. For the CDR3, the DNA is TGCAGCGTTTCAGGACAGATTGACGAGCAGTACTTC. Translating it yields CSVSGQIDEQYF.